Following are 26 T cell receptor beta chains from one sample sequenced in a study of cytomegalovirus exposure and HLA in healthy donors. The protocol was immunoSEQ multiplex PCR, while the TCRdb copy is restricted to in-frame clones and leaves out a portion. The table has around 250,000 clones, 90% seen once; the top ten hold 0.3% to 0.4%. The sequenced material came from PBMCs. The receptors originated from a woman aged 18 to 35 in good health and CMV-seronegative.

The chain combines TRBV6-6 with TRBJ1-3, with TRBD1 identical over 7 bases. V shed 1 base and J 4 bases; nucleotides not matched to a gene: 7. CDR1 is MNHNY, CDR2 SVGAGI, per germline (reference sequence). The CDR3 sequence is 16 residues long. The CDR3 reads CASSYWGEGAGNTIYF. In nucleotides, the CDR3 is TGTGCCAGCAGTTACTGGGGTGAGGGGGCCGGAAACACCATATATTTT.

This clone was counted a single time. V is TRBV5-1 and J is TRBJ1-2; 8 bases are shared with TRBD1. Trimming cost V 3 bases and J 4 bases; bases outside gene matches: 8. The CDR3 consists of 15 residues. CDR1 SGHRS and CDR2 YFSETQ come from the germline V gene. The CDR3 sequence: CASSWGQAGIYGYTF. The DNA for the CDR3 is TGCGCCAGCAGCTGGGGACAGGCCGGGATCTATGGCTACACCTTC.

The chain couples TRBV14 to TRBJ2-5; TRBD1 might be the D (5 bases). Per germline, CDR1 SGHDN and CDR2 FVKESK. The CDR3 totals 12 residues. V lost 6 bases to trimming and J lost 7 bases, with 12 bases between them. The CDR3 nucleotides read TGTGCCAGCAGTCCCGTAGGGGTGACCCAGTACTTC. It yields the protein CASSPVGVTQYF.

The chain links TRBV28 to TRBJ1-1, with 9 bases lining up with TRBD1. The CDR3 spans 13 residues. J lost 10 bases, V lost 2 bases, and 5 bases had no gene match. CDR1 and CDR2 from the germline V gene are MDHEN and SYDVKM. DNA for the CDR3: TGTGCCAGCAGTTTAACCAGACAGGGGGGAGCTTTCTTT. Protein sequence: CASSLTRQGGAFF.

The chain uses TRBV29-1 and TRBJ2-1; 7 bases are a match to TRBD1. Losses at the gene ends were 4 bases for V and 0 bases for J; bases not matched to a gene: 6. CDR3 length: 15 residues. Germline values: CDR1 SQVTM, CDR2 ANQGSEA. This chain's CDR3 is CSVGGQLSSYNEQFF. CDR3 sequence (DNA): TGCAGCGTTGGGGGACAGTTAAGCTCCTACAATGAGCAGTTCTTC.

The V call is TRBV30, the J call TRBJ2-5, with D tentatively TRBD1 (6 bases). CDR3 length: 14 residues. The V end was cut by 5 bases, the J end by 1 base, with 14 bases between. Germline V lookup: CDR1 GTSNPN, CDR2 SVGIG (reference sequence). The CDR3 here is CAWRPGVVQETQYF. For the CDR3, the DNA is TGTGCCTGGCGTCCAGGGGTGGTCCAAGAGACCCAGTACTTC.

J is TRBJ1-5 and V is TRBV6-5, with TRBD1 matching over 9 bases. Germline loops: CDR1 MNHEY, CDR2 SVGAGI. The CDR3 extends over 14 amino acids. V was clipped by 7 bases and J by 7 bases; unmatched bases: 8. DNA for the CDR3: TGTGCCAGCACGCCACAGGGGGCGACGCAGCCCCAGCATTTT. Encoded protein: CASTPQGATQPQHF.

This chain connects TRBV11-2 to TRBJ1-3, with D unclear. V lost 6 bases and J 4 bases, leaving 19 bases between the germline ends. Germline V gives CDR1 SGHAT, CDR2 FQNNGV. CDR3 size: 16 residues. The CDR3 here is CASSLRFRTGGNTIYF. DNA for the CDR3: TGTGCCAGCAGTCTTAGGTTCAGGACTGGGGGAAACACCATATATTTT.

V usage is TRBV7-9 and J usage is TRBJ2-7; D unclear. Germline CDR1 reads SEHNR; CDR2 reads FQNEAQ (reference sequence). Between the trimmed V and J ends, which lost 2 bases and 6 bases, there was a span of 11 bases. This CDR3 has 13 residues. The DNA for the CDR3 is TGTGCCAGCAGCTTAACGGTTTCCAGCGAGCAGTACGTC. Translation gives CASSLTVSSEQYV.

V is TRBV10-2 and J is TRBJ1-1; D call uncertain. Germline CDR1 and CDR2: WSHSY and SAAADI. Trimming took off 4 bases at V and 4 bases at J, with 10 bases between the two ends. CDR3 length equals 13 residues. DNA of the CDR3: TGCGCCAGCAGTGGGTTACGGGGCACTGAAGCTTTCTTT. It yields the protein CASSGLRGTEAFF.

The chain joins TRBV28 to TRBJ1-5, with 7 positions matching TRBD1. Germline loops: CDR1 MDHEN, CDR2 SYDVKM. V shed 2 bases and J 1 base; nucleotides not matched to a gene: 5. The CDR3 spans 16 residues. The CDR3 spells CASSLTGAASNQPQHF. CDR3 sequence (DNA): TGTGCCAGCAGTTTAACAGGGGCAGCGAGCAATCAGCCCCAGCATTTT. The full variable domain, with the rest looked up from reference TRBV28 and TRBJ1-5, is DVKVTQSSRYLVKRTGEKVFLECVQDMDHENMFWYRQDPGLGLRLIYFSYDVKMKEKGDIPEGYSVSREKKERFSLILESASTNQTSMYLCASSLTGAASNQPQHFGDGTRLSIL.

This clone was found once. The V call is TRBV5-4, the J call TRBJ1-4; 7 nucleotides align to TRBD1. V lost 6 bases and J lost 5; bases outside the gene matches: 10. Germline V gene data show CDR1 as SGHNT and CDR2 as YYREEE (reference sequence). The CDR3 loop spans 15 amino acids. CDR3 nucleotide sequence: TGTGCCAGCACCCAACGGACAGGAGGAAATGAAAAACTGTTTTTT. Protein sequence: CASTQRTGGNEKLFF.

The chain uses TRBV11-2 and TRBJ1-6, with no clear D. V shed 4 bases and J shed 6 bases, with 16 bases lying between them. CDR3 length: 16 amino acids. CDR1 is SGHAT and CDR2 is FQNNGV in the germline V gene. DNA of the CDR3: TGTGCCAGCAGCTACTGGGCTAGCGGATCTAATTCACCCCTCCACTTT. The encoded protein is CASSYWASGSNSPLHF.

The chain couples TRBV11-2 to TRBJ1-1; unclear D gene. V lost 5 bases and J lost 1, with 8 bases in between. Per the germline V gene, CDR1 is SGHAT and CDR2 is FQNNGV. The CDR3 sequence is 13 residues long. CDR3 protein: CASSLYSNTEAFF. CDR3 in DNA: TGTGCCAGCAGCCTGTATTCGAACACTGAAGCTTTCTTT.

This clone was observed once. CDR3 residues: CASSFPADEKLFF. In DNA, the CDR3 is TGTGCCAGCAGCTTCCCAGCGGATGAAAAACTGTTTTTT. This chain joins TRBV5-6 and TRBJ1-4; D is ambiguous. The CDR3 spans 13 residues. Germline CDR1 is SGHDT and CDR2 is YYEEEE. Trimming removed 2 bases from V and 6 bases from J, with 8 bases in between.

The chain links TRBV10-1 to TRBJ1-4; possibly TRBD1 for D (5 bases). Per germline, CDR1 WNHNN and CDR2 SYGVQD (reference sequence). The CDR3 runs 15 residues. The germline V and J ends were trimmed by 6 bases and 8 bases, with 19 bases remaining between them. In DNA, the CDR3 is TGCGCCAGCAGCGCCGCGGGACCTGGGGAAGAAAAACTGTTTTTT. Residues: CASSAAGPGEEKLFF.

The gene calls are TRBV5-1 and TRBJ1-5; possible D gene TRBD1, 6 bases. Trimming removed 4 bases at V and 3 bases at J, with 11 bases between. The CDR3 runs to 14 residues. Germline CDR1 reads SGHRS; CDR2 reads YFSETQ. CDR3 sequence (DNA): TGCGCCAGCAGCCCGGGACACGACAATCAGCCCCAGCATTTT. It translates to CASSPGHDNQPQHF.

The J gene is TRBJ2-1, the V gene TRBV11-2; a weak D match, TRBD2 (6 bases). Between the trimmed V and J ends, which lost 1 base and 9 bases, there was a span of 13 bases. The CDR3 is 14 residues long. Germline V gene sequence: CDR1 SGHAT, CDR2 FQNNGV. The CDR3 loop reads CASSLASGRSEQFF. The DNA of the CDR3 is TGTGCCAGCAGCTTAGCCTCCGGGAGAAGTGAGCAGTTCTTC. Supplemented by reference TRBV11-2 and TRBJ2-1, the full variable domain reads EAGVAQSPRYKIIEKRQSVAFWCNPISGHATLYWYQQILGQGPKLLIQFQNNGVVDDSQLPKDRFSAERLKGVDSTLKIQPAKLEDSAVYLCASSLASGRSEQFFGPGTRLTVL.

The chain couples TRBV9 to TRBJ2-2; TRBD2 matches at 16 bases. The J segment lost 0 bases and the V segment lost 3 bases, leaving 2 bases of the junction unmatched. Looked up from germline, CDR1 is SGDLS and CDR2 is YYNGEE. The CDR3 loop spans 18 amino acids. The CDR3 DNA follows: TGTGCCAGCAGCGCGGGACTAGCGGGGGGGCCGAACACCGGGGAGCTGTTTTTT. Encoded protein: CASSAGLAGGPNTGELFF.

J is TRBJ2-4 and V is TRBV14; 16 nucleotides match TRBD2. CDR1 and CDR2 from the germline V gene are SGHDN and FVKESK. With 0 bases clipped from V and 6 bases from J, the junction kept 8 bases outside the gene matches. CDR3 length: 19 amino acids. The CDR3 here is CASSQDRGTSGGARNIQYF. As DNA, the CDR3 is TGTGCCAGCAGCCAAGATAGAGGGACTAGCGGGGGGGCGAGAAACATTCAGTACTTC.

This chain connects TRBV14 to TRBJ1-5, with TRBD1 identical over 11 bases. V lost 7 bases and J lost 6; bases outside the gene matches: 11. The CDR3 extends over 16 amino acids. CDR1 is SGHDN and CDR2 is FVKESK in the germline V gene. The CDR3 spells CASTGQGDLCGQPQHF. The CDR3 DNA reads TGTGCCAGCACGGGACAGGGGGACTTATGTGGTCAGCCCCAGCATTTT.

The V and J genes are TRBV15 and TRBJ2-3; 8 positions agree with TRBD2. The CDR3 contains 16 residues. Per the germline V gene, CDR1 is LNHNV and CDR2 is YYDKDF (reference sequence). After removal of 0 bases from V and 0 bases from J, the junction contained 2 bases not matched to a gene. In nucleotides, the CDR3 is TGTGCCACCAGCAGAGATAGCGGGGCTAGCACAGATACGCAGTATTTT. It yields the protein CATSRDSGASTDTQYF.

The rearrangement links TRBV11-2 to TRBJ2-1, with a tentative D call TRBD1 (5 bases). This CDR3 region has 15 residues. The V and J ends lost 3 bases and 2 bases respectively, with 11 bases between them. Per germline, CDR1 SGHAT and CDR2 FQNNGV. The CDR3 DNA sequence: TGTGCCAGCAGCTTTCTAGGGGCTCCCTACAATGAGCAGTTCTTC. This gives the protein CASSFLGAPYNEQFF. The full variable domain, in which reference TRBV11-2 and TRBJ2-1 provide the parts outside the CDR3, is EAGVAQSPRYKIIEKRQSVAFWCNPISGHATLYWYQQILGQGPKLLIQFQNNGVVDDSQLPKDRFSAERLKGVDSTLKIQPAKLEDSAVYLCASSFLGAPYNEQFFGPGTRLTVL.

This clone was found many times. The rearrangement uses TRBV2 and TRBJ1-6; D unresolved. The CDR3 loop spans 12 amino acids. The germline V gene has CDR1 SNHLY and CDR2 FYNNEI. Trimming removed 1 base from V and 10 bases from J, with 5 bases in between. The chain's CDR3 is CASSEGKSPLHF. CDR3 DNA: TGTGCCAGCAGTGAAGGTAAATCACCCCTCCACTTT. The full variable domain, completed using reference TRBV2 and TRBJ1-6, is EPEVTQTPSHQVTQMGQEVILRCVPISNHLYFYWYRQILGQKVEFLVSFYNNEISEKSEIFDDQFSVERPDGSNFTLKIRSTKLEDSAMYFCASSEGKSPLHFGNGTRLTVT.

V usage is TRBV5-4 and J usage is TRBJ2-4; TRBD1 matches 7 bases. J lost 5 bases, V lost 4 bases, and 0 bases had no gene match. CDR1 is SGHNT and CDR2 is YYREEE in the germline V gene (reference sequence). This CDR3 spans 12 amino acids. DNA for the CDR3: TGTGCCAGCAGCACAGGGGAAAACATTCAGTACTTC. Translation: CASSTGENIQYF.

This clone was counted a single time. The gene calls are TRBV9 and TRBJ1-1; TRBD1 agrees at 7 bases. The CDR3 covers 12 residues. Trimming at V came to 7 bases and at J to 4 bases, leaving 4 bases not matched to a gene. The germline CDR1 and CDR2 sequences are SGDLS and YYNGEE. CDR3 DNA sequence: TGTGCCAGCGGGACAGCGAGCACTGAAGCTTTCTTT. Translating gives CASGTASTEAFF.